This T cell receptor (beta chain) was sequenced for a study of T cells in Graves' hyperthyroidism and ophthalmopathy. The source material, RNA transcripts, was used to amplify TCR beta CDR3 regions. The HTBI set primed first-round TCR CDR3 RT-PCR. TCRdb recomputed calls from the multiplex PCR reads with MiXCR, one row per CDR3 protein. The table shows under 700,000 distinct CDR3 sequences, with more than 45% occurring only once. Germline assignment: CDR1 DFQATT and CDR2 SNEGSKA (reference sequence). The V segment lost 1 base and the J segment 0 bases; nucleotides outside the gene matches: 5. The CDR3 is 15 amino acids. To note about this clonotype: Its antigen remains unknown.

Study-wide results and limits: Ophthalmopathy was told apart from stable hyperthyroidism by a 13 V-J model.

The V call is TRBV20-1, the J call TRBJ2-7; 8 bases agree with TRBD2. The specimen sequenced was peripheral blood or thyroid tissue (not recorded which). The sequence was collected from a woman under 30 with Graves' hyperthyroidism. Written as DNA, the CDR3 is TGCAGTGCTAGAGGGGTAGCGGGGCGCTCCTACGAGCAGTACTTC. The encoded protein is CSARGVAGRSYEQYF.